These 10 T cell receptor beta chains were sequenced from one sample in a study of cytomegalovirus exposure and HLA in healthy donors. The PCR contained 60 Vbeta and 13 Jbeta primers. The repertoire was sequenced with immunoSEQ multiplex PCR; TCRdb's copy has only in-frame clones and lacks some. In the table there are about 160,000 clones, more than 60% of which are singletons. The sequenced material came from PBMCs. The receptors were sampled from a woman aged 50 to 65 in good health and CMV-seropositive.

This chain connects TRBV2 to TRBJ2-5; TRBD1 matches at 7 bases. The DNA end is a closer match to TRBJ2-7, so the J assignment may be wrong. This CDR3 has 12 residues. Germline CDR1 and CDR2: SNHLY and FYNNEI. The CDR3, as DNA: TGTGCCAGCAGGGGGACAGACTACGAGCAGTACTTC. Amino acid sequence: CASRGTDYEQYF.

The rearrangement joins TRBV27 to TRBJ2-7; 8 bases agree with TRBD1. Germline lookup yields CDR1 MNHEY and CDR2 SMNVEV (reference sequence). Trimming cost V 3 bases and J 3 bases; bases outside gene matches: 4. The CDR3 covers 14 residues. The CDR3: CASSFGTGGYEQYF. The CDR3 DNA follows: TGTGCCAGCAGTTTCGGAACAGGGGGCTACGAGCAGTACTTC.

The rearrangement joins TRBV28 to TRBJ2-2; weak D call: TRBD1 (6 bases). The germline V gene encodes CDR1 MDHEN and CDR2 SYDVKM. V gave up 8 bases and J gave up 1 base, with 14 bases separating them. The CDR3 is 15 residues long. The CDR3 sequence is CASGARGENTGELFF. In nucleotides, the CDR3 is TGTGCCAGCGGGGCCAGGGGAGAGAACACCGGGGAGCTGTTTTTT.

The sample holds one count of this clone. The V call is TRBV19, the J call TRBJ2-2; 11 positions agree with TRBD1. The CDR3 runs to 17 residues. V dropped 8 bases and J dropped 2; count of bases not matched to a gene: 10. CDR1 is LNHDA, CDR2 SQIVND, per germline (reference sequence). CDR3 bases: TGTGCCAGTCTCGAGAGGGACAGGGGGTTAAACACCGGGGAGCTGTTTTTT. It codes for CASLERDRGLNTGELFF.

The chain has TRBV19 and TRBJ1-1; unclear D gene. V lost 4 bases, J lost 1 base, and 10 bases lay in between. This CDR3 spans 14 amino acids. Germline lookup yields CDR1 LNHDA and CDR2 SQIVND (reference sequence). Here the CDR3 reads CASSSSRTNTEAFF. The CDR3 DNA reads as TGTGCCAGTAGTAGTAGTCGAACGAACACTGAAGCTTTCTTT.

This clone came up once. The chain joins TRBV5-1 to TRBJ1-6; the match to TRBD1 covers 8 bases. The CDR3 has 15 residues. The V gene end was trimmed by 4 bases and the J gene end by 8 bases; junction bases not matched to a gene: 8. CDR1 and CDR2 from the germline V gene are SGHRS and YFSETQ. CDR3 DNA: TGCGCCAGCAGCCCGGAAGGACAGGGTTATTCACCCCTCCACTTT. This translates into CASSPEGQGYSPLHF.

This chain connects TRBV7-2 to TRBJ2-5; TRBD2 matches at 8 bases. From germline, CDR1 is SGHTA and CDR2 FQGNSA. CDR3 length: 14 amino acids. With 5 bases clipped from V and 10 bases from J, the junction kept 12 bases outside the gene matches. CDR3 region: CASSKPGGASDQYF. The CDR3 DNA is TGTGCCAGCAGCAAACCGGGGGGGGCCAGTGACCAGTACTTC.

The V gene is TRBV6-5, the J gene TRBJ1-6, with TRBD1 matching 8 bases. J lost 10 bases, V lost 5 bases, and 7 bases had no gene match. Germline CDR1 is MNHEY and CDR2 is SVGAGI. CDR3 length: 14 amino acids. This CDR3 reads CASSRTGLGSPLHF. The CDR3 region has the DNA TGTGCCAGCAGTCGGACAGGGCTTGGGTCACCCCTCCACTTT.

Only a few counts were recorded for this clone. The V and J genes are TRBV5-4 and TRBJ2-5, with 8 bases identical to TRBD1. This CDR3 spans 16 amino acids. The germline CDR1 and CDR2 sequences are SGHNT and YYREEE (reference sequence). The J segment lost 3 bases and the V segment lost 1 base, leaving 8 bases of the junction unmatched. Here the CDR3 reads CASSLPLAGGEETQYF. DNA for the CDR3: TGTGCCAGCAGCTTGCCGCTCGCAGGGGGCGAAGAGACCCAGTACTTC.

The V and J genes are TRBV7-9 and TRBJ1-2; tentative D call: TRBD1 (6 bases). CDR3 length: 13 amino acids. Germline V gene data show CDR1 as SEHNR and CDR2 as FQNEAQ (reference sequence). V gave up 5 bases and J gave up 9 bases, with 16 bases separating them. The CDR3 DNA is TGTGCCAGCAGCCGCGGGGGCGGGGGGAGCTACACCTTC. Translation gives CASSRGGGGSYTF.